Below are 15 T cell receptor beta chains sequenced from a single sample in a study of PD-1 blockade in mismatch repair-deficient tumors. The protocol was immunoSEQ multiplex PCR, while the TCRdb copy is restricted to in-frame clones and leaves out a portion. The sample has some 130,000 clones; approximately 91% are singletons. The input for sequencing was peripheral blood, taken 72 weeks after starting pembrolizumab. The receptor source for this set is an adult with mismatch repair-deficient cancer.

The genes are TRBV4-1 and TRBJ1-3; D uncertain. CDR3 length: 15 residues. The V end was cut by 1 base, the J end by 6 bases, with 13 bases between. CDR1 MGHRA and CDR2 YSYEKL come from the germline V gene. The CDR3 loop reads CASSQVGGVANTIYF. In nucleotides, the CDR3 is TGCGCCAGCAGCCAAGTGGGAGGTGTAGCAAACACCATATATTTT.

This clone has a single count. The chain recombines TRBV11-3 with TRBJ2-7; tentative D call: TRBD2 (5 bases). The germline V gene has CDR1 SGHNT and CDR2 YENEEA. CDR3 length: 17 amino acids. V was clipped by 0 bases and J by 2 bases, with 17 bases between them. The CDR3, as DNA: TGTGCCAGCAGCTTAGATCTGAGGGTCGACGAAACCTACGAGCAGTACTTC. Protein: CASSLDLRVDETYEQYF.

In nucleotides, the CDR3 is TGTGCCTGGAGTGTACAGAACTACGAGCAGTACTTC. It is translated as CAWSVQNYEQYF. The V and J genes are TRBV30 and TRBJ2-7; D gene uncertain. V was cut by 0 bases and J by 3 bases, with 6 bases left in between. The germline CDR1 and CDR2 sequences are GTSNPN and SVGIG (reference sequence). CDR3 length: 12 residues.

The chain carries TRBV5-4 and TRBJ1-2; possibly TRBD1 for D (5 bases). CDR3 length: 14 residues. Trimming took 3 bases from V and 2 from J, leaving 11 bases between them. Germline loops: CDR1 SGHNT, CDR2 YYREEE (reference sequence). CDR3 region: CASSSWGRNYGYTF. CDR3 DNA: TGTGCCAGCAGCTCCTGGGGGAGGAACTATGGCTACACCTTC.

The chain recombines TRBV12-5 with TRBJ1-1, with D hard to call. Trimming pared 1 base from V and 6 bases from J, leaving 9 bases between. The V gene's germline CDR1 is LGHNT and CDR2 FRNRAP. CDR3 size: 13 residues. The CDR3 protein is CASGLAPTAEAFF. In DNA, the CDR3 is TGTGCTAGTGGTTTGGCCCCGACCGCTGAAGCTTTCTTT.

This clone showed up just once. The chain uses TRBV4-1 and TRBJ2-1; TRBD2 is a possible D gene (6 bases). Trimming took 6 bases from V and 0 from J, leaving 21 bases between them. The CDR3 loop spans 18 amino acids. In germline, CDR1 is MGHRA, CDR2 YSYEKL. CDR3 protein: CASRLSGGRSFSYNEQFF. CDR3 in DNA: TGCGCCAGCAGACTCAGTGGGGGGAGGTCTTTCTCCTACAATGAGCAGTTCTTC.

The chain has TRBV4-3 and TRBJ2-3; a possible D gene is TRBD1 (6 bases). Germline CDR1 and CDR2: LGHNA and YSLEER. The CDR3 runs to 14 residues. The germline V and J ends were trimmed by 4 bases and 3 bases, with 11 bases remaining between them. The chain's CDR3 is CASSRGQRTDTQYF. The CDR3 region has the DNA TGCGCCAGCAGCCGCGGACAGCGGACAGATACGCAGTATTTT.

This clone was counted once. The chain links TRBV28 to TRBJ2-5; D uncertain. The germline CDR1 and CDR2 sequences are MDHEN and SYDVKM. Trimming removed 2 bases from V and 1 base from J, with 2 bases in between. This CDR3 is built from 12 residues. The CDR3 DNA reads TGTGCCAGCAGTTTAAGCCAAGAGACCCAGTACTTC. Its translation: CASSLSQETQYF.

The J gene is TRBJ2-6, the V gene TRBV19; D possibly corresponds to TRBD1 (6 bases). The V end lost 6 bases, the J end lost 0 bases, and 12 bases lay between the germline ends. Germline CDR1 and CDR2: LNHDA and SQIVND (reference sequence). The CDR3 has 16 residues. CDR3 DNA sequence: TGTGCCAGTAGCCACAAGACAGGCTCTGGGGCCAACGTCCTGACTTTC. As protein: CASSHKTGSGANVLTF.

The chain joins TRBV4-1 to TRBJ2-5; D may be TRBD1 (5 bases). CDR3 length equals 12 residues. Per the germline V gene, CDR1 is MGHRA and CDR2 is YSYEKL. V lost 3 bases, J lost 4 bases, and 6 bases lay in between. The CDR3 here is CASSQGRETQYF. The CDR3 DNA sequence: TGCGCCAGCAGCCAGGGGCGAGAGACCCAGTACTTC.

The chain recombines TRBV11-2 with TRBJ1-5; D is undetermined. The germline V gene has CDR1 SGHAT and CDR2 FQNNGV. The germline V and J ends were trimmed by 4 bases and 5 bases, with 9 bases remaining between them. The CDR3 covers 13 residues. CDR3 loop: CASSYTPDQPQHF. CDR3 nucleotide sequence: TGTGCCAGCAGCTATACCCCCGATCAGCCCCAGCATTTT.

This clone was seen more than once but under ten times. The chain recombines TRBV15 with TRBJ2-3, with 7 bases fitting TRBD2. This CDR3 has 15 amino acids. V lost 4 bases and J lost 4; bases outside the gene matches: 8. Germline-derived CDR1 and CDR2 are LNHNV and YYDKDF (reference sequence). The CDR3, as DNA: TGTGCCACCAGCAAGGAGGGAGGGAGTTCAGATACGCAGTATTTT. It translates to CATSKEGGSSDTQYF. The entire variable domain, with the rest obtained from reference TRBV15 and TRBJ2-3, is as follows: DAMVIQNPRYQVTQFGKPVTLSCSQTLNHNVMYWYQQKSSQAPKLLFHYYDKDFNNEADTPDNFQSRRPNTSFCFLDIRSPGLGDTAMYLCATSKEGGSSDTQYFGPGTRLTVL.

V usage is TRBV4-3 and J usage is TRBJ1-2; 7 bases map to TRBD1. In germline, CDR1 is LGHNA, CDR2 YSLEER. This CDR3 has 15 amino acids. V shed 1 base, J shed 3 bases, and the junction held 5 bases outside the gene matches. CDR3 region: CASSQVQGRDYGYTF. CDR3 nucleotide sequence: TGCGCCAGCAGCCAAGTACAGGGGCGGGACTATGGCTACACCTTC.

The rearrangement links TRBV21-1 to TRBJ2-3; no DNA check was done on the table's D call, TRBD2. TRBV21-1 represents a pseudogene. This CDR3 comprises 14 residues. CDR3 coding DNA: TGTGCCAGCAGCAACCCGACTCGTACAGATACGCAGTATTTT. Amino acids: CASSNPTRTDTQYF.

In its sample, this clone was seen a few times. The chain combines TRBV9 with TRBJ2-7, with a possible D match to TRBD1 (5 bases). The germline V gene encodes CDR1 SGDLS and CDR2 YYNGEE. V was clipped by 0 bases and J by 0 bases, with 7 bases between them. The CDR3 runs 14 residues. The CDR3 region is CASSVGDSSYEQYF. The CDR3, as DNA: TGTGCCAGCAGCGTAGGAGACAGCTCCTACGAGCAGTACTTC.